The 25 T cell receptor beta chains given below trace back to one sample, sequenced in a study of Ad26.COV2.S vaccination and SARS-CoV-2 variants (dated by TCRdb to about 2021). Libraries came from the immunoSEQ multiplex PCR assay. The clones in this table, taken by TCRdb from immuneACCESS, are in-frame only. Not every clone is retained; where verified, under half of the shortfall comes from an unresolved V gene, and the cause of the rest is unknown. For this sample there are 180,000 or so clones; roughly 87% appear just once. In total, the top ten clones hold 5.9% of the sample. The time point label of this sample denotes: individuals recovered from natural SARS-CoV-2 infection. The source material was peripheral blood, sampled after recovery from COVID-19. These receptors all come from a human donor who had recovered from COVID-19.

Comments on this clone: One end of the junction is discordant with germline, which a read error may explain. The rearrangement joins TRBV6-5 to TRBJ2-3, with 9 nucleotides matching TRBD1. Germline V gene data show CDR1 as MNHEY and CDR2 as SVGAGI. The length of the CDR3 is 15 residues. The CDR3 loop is CASSYSGTGSDTQYF. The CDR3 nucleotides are TGTGCCAGCAGCTACTCCGGGACAGGGAGTGATACGCAGTATTTT.

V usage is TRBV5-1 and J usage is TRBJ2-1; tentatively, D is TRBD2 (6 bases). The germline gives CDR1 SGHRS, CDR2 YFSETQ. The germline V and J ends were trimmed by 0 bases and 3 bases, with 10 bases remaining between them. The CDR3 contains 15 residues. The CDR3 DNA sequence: TGCGCCAGCAGCTTGGTGGGGGGAGGCTACAATGAGCAGTTCTTC. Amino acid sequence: CASSLVGGGYNEQFF.

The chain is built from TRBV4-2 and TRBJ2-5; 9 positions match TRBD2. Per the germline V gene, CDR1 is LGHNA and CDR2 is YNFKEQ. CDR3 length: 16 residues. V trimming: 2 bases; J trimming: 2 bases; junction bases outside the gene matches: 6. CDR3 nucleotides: TGTGCCAGCAGCCAATTTAGCGGGGGCGGACAAGAGACCCAGTACTTC. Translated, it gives CASSQFSGGGQETQYF.

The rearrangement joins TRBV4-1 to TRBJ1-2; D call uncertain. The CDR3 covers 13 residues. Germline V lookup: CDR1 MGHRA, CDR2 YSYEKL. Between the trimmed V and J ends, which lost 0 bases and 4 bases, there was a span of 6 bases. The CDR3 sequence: CASSQDRIYGYTF. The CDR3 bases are TGCGCCAGCAGCCAAGATCGGATCTATGGCTACACCTTC.

Here the CDR3 DNA reads TGTGCCAGCAGTGAGGGGAGGCGCGGGCAGTTCTTC. Translating gives CASSEGRRGQFF. V and J are TRBV6-1 and TRBJ2-1; maybe TRBD2 (6 bases). The CDR3 has 12 amino acids. In germline, CDR1 is MNHNS, CDR2 SASEGT. V lost 3 bases and J lost 12, with 12 bases in between.

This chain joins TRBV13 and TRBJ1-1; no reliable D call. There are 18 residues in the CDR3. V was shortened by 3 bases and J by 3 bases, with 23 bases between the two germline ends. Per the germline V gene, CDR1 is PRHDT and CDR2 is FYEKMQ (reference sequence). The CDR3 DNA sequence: TGTGCCAGCAGCTTCCTAAGTATAGATGCGGGGAGTTACACTGAAGCTTTCTTT. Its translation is CASSFLSIDAGSYTEAFF.

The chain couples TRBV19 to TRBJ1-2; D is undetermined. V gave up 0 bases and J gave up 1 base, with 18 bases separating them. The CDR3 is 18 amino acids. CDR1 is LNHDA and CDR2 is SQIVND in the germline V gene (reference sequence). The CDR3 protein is CASSIDLGWGSFNYGYTF. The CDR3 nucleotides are TGTGCCAGTAGTATAGACCTCGGATGGGGTTCGTTTAACTATGGCTACACCTTC.

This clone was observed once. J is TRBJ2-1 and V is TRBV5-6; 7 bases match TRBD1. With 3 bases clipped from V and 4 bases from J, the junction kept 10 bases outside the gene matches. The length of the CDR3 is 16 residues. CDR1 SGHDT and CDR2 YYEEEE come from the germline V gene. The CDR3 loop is CASSYLDRETYNEQFF. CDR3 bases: TGTGCCAGCAGCTACTTAGACAGGGAGACATACAATGAGCAGTTCTTC.

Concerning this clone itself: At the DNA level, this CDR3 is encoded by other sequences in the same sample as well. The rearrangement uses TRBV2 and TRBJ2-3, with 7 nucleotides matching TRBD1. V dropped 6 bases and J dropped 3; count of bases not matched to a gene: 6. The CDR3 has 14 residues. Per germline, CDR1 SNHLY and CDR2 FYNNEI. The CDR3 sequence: CASSPDRATDTQYF. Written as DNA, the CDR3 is TGTGCCAGCAGCCCCGACAGGGCAACAGATACGCAGTATTTT.

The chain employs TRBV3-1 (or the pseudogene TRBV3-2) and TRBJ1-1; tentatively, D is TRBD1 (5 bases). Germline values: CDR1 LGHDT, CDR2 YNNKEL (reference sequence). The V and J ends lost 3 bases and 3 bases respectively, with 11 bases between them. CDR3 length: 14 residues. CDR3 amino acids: CASSQIPGHTEAFF. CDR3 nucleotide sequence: TGTGCCAGCAGCCAGATTCCGGGGCACACTGAAGCTTTCTTT.

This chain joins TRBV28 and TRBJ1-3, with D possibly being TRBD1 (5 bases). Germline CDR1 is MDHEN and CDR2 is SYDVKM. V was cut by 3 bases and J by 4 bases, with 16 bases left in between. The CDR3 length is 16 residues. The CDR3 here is CASSLIGDVGGNTIYF. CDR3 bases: TGTGCCAGCAGTTTGATAGGGGATGTGGGAGGAAACACCATATATTTT.

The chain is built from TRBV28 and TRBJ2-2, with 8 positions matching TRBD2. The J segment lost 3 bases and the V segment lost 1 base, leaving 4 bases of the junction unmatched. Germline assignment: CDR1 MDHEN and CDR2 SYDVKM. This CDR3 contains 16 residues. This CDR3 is CASSLSIGGDTGELFF. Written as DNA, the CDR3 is TGTGCCAGCAGTTTATCCATCGGGGGGGACACCGGGGAGCTGTTTTTT.

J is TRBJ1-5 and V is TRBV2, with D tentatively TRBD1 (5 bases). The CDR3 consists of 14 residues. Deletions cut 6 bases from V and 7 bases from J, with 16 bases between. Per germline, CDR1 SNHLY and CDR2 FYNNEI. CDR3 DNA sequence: TGTGCCAGCAGGAGGATCCCTGAGGGGCAGCCCCAGCATTTT. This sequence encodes CASRRIPEGQPQHF. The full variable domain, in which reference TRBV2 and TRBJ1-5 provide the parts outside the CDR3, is EPEVTQTPSHQVTQMGQEVILRCVPISNHLYFYWYRQILGQKVEFLVSFYNNEISEKSEIFDDQFSVERPDGSNFTLKIRSTKLEDSAMYFCASRRIPEGQPQHFGDGTRLSIL.

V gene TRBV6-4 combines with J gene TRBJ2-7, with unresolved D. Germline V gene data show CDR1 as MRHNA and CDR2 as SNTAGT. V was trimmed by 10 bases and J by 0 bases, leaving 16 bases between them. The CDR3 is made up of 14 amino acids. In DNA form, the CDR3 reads TGTGCCACCGCGGAAGCCGTCTACTCCTACGAGCAGTACTTC. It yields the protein CATAEAVYSYEQYF.

The CDR3 region is CASSLEVTGELFF. CDR3 in DNA: TGTGCCAGCAGCTTGGAGGTCACCGGGGAGCTGTTTTTT. V usage is TRBV5-8 and J usage is TRBJ2-2; D gene ambiguous. This CDR3 region has 13 residues. The germline CDR1 and CDR2 sequences are SGHTS and YDEGEE. Trimming stripped 0 bases from V and 4 bases from J, with 4 bases between.

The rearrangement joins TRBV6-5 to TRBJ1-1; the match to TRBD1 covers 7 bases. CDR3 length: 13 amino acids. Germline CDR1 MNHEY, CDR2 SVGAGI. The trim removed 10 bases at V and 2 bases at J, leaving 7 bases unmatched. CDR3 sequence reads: CAMSRGYNTEAFF. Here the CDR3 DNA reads TGTGCCATGAGCAGGGGGTATAACACTGAAGCTTTCTTT.

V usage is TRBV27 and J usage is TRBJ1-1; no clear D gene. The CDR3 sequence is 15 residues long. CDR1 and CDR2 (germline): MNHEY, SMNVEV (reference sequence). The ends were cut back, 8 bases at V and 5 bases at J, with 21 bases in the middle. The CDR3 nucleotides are TGTGCCAGCCATAAGGGCGTCCCTGGAGGAACTGAAGCTTTCTTT. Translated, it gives CASHKGVPGGTEAFF.

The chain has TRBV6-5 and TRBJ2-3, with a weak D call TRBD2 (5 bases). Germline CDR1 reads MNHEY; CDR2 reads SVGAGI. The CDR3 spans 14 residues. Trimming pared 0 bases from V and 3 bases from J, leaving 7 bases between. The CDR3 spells CASSYSRATDTQYF. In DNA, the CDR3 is TGTGCCAGCAGTTACTCGCGGGCAACAGATACGCAGTATTTT.

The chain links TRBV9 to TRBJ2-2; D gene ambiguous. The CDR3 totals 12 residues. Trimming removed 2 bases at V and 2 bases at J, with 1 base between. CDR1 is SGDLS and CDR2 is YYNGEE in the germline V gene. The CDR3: CASSVNTGELFF. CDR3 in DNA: TGTGCCAGCAGCGTCAACACCGGGGAGCTGTTTTTT.

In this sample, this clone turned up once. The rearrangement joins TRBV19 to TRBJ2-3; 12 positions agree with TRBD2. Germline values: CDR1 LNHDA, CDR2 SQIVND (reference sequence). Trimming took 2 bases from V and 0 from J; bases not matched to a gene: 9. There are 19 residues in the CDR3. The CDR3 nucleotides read TGTGCCAGTAGTATAAGGTCTAGCGGGGGGGCCCTAAGCACAGATACGCAGTATTTT. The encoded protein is CASSIRSSGGALSTDTQYF. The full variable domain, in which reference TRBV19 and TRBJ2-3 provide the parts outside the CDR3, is DGGITQSPKYLFRKEGQNVTLSCEQNLNHDAMYWYRQDPGQGLRLIYYSQIVNDFQKGDIAEGYSVSREKKESFPLTVTSAQKNPTAFYLCASSIRSSGGALSTDTQYFGPGTRLTVL.

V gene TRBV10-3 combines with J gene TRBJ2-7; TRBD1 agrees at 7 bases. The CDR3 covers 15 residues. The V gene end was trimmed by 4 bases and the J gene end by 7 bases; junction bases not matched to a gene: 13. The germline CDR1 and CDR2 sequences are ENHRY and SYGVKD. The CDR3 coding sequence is TGTGCCATCAGTGGGGGACAGCTTACTCCGGGGGAGCAGTACTTC. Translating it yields CAISGGQLTPGEQYF.

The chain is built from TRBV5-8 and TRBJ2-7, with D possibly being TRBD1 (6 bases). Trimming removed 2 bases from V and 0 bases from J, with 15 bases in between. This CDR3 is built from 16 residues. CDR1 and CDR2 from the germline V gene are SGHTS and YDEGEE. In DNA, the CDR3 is TGTGCCAGCAGCTTCCAATTCGACAGGTTCTCCTACGAGCAGTACTTC. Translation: CASSFQFDRFSYEQYF.

CDR3 nucleotides: TGTGCCAGCAGTGAAATCCCAGATACGCAGTATTTT. It codes for CASSEIPDTQYF. The chain recombines TRBV6-1 with TRBJ2-3; D is undetermined. Trimming left V 2 bases short and J 4 bases short, with 4 bases between. The CDR3 runs 12 residues. Germline V gene data show CDR1 as MNHNS and CDR2 as SASEGT.

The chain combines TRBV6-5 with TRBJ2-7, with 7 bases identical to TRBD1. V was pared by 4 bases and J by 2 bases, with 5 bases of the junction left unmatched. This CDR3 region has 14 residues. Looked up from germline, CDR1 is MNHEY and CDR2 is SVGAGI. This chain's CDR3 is CASSSGTVTYEQYF. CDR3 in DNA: TGTGCCAGCAGTTCCGGGACAGTAACCTACGAGCAGTACTTC.

CDR3 residues: CASSALAVTPPYEQYF. CDR3 in DNA: TGCGCCAGCAGCGCGCTAGCGGTTACCCCCCCCTACGAGCAGTACTTC. This chain connects TRBV5-1 to TRBJ2-7; 7 bases line up with TRBD2. V shed 4 bases, J shed 2 bases, and the junction held 12 bases outside the gene matches. The CDR3 sequence is 16 residues long. In germline, CDR1 is SGHRS, CDR2 YFSETQ.